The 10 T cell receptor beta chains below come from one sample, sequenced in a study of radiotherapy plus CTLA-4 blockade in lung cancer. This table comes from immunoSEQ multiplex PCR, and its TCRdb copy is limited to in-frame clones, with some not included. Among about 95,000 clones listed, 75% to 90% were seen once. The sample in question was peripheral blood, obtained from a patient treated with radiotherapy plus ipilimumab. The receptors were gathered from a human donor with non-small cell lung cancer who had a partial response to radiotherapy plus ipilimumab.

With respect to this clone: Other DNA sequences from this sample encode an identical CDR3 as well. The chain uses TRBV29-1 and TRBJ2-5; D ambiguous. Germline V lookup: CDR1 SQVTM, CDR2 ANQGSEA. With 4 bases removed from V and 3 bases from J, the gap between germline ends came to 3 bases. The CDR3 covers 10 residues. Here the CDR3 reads CSVAEETQYF. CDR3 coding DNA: TGCAGCGTTGCTGAAGAGACCCAGTACTTC.

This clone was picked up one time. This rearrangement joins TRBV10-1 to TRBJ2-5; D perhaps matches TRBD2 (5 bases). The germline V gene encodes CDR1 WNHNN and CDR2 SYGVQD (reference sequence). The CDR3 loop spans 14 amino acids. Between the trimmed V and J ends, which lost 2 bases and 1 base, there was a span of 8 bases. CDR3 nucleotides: TGCGCCAGCAGTGAGGCCGGACTCCAAGAGACCCAGTACTTC. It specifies CASSEAGLQETQYF.

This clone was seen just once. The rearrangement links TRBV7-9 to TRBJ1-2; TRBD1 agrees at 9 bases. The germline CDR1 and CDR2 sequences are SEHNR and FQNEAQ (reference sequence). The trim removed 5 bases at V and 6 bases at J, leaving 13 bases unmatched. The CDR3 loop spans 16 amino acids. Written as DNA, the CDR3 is TGTGCCAGCAGCCTAACGGACAGGGGAGTTCAGGATGGCTACACCTTC. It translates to CASSLTDRGVQDGYTF.

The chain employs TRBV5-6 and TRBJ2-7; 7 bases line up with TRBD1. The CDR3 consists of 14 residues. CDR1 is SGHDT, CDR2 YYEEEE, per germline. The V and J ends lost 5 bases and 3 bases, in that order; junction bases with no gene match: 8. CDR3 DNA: TGTGCCAGCAGTCAACCGGGACAGATCTACGAGCAGTACTTC. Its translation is CASSQPGQIYEQYF.

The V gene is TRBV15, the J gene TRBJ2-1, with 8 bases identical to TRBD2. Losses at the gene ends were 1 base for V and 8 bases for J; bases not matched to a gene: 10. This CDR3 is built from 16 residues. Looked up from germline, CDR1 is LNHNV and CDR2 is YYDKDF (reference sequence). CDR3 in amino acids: CATSRGWSGSRDEQFF. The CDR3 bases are TGTGCCACCAGCAGAGGTTGGAGCGGGAGTAGGGATGAGCAGTTCTTC.

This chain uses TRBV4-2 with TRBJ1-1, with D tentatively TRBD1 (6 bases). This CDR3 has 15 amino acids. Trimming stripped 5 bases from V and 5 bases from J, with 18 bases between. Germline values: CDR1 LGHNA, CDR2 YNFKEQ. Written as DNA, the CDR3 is TGTGCCAGCAGCTCAAGGACAGATGAGGTTACTGAAGCTTTCTTT. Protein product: CASSSRTDEVTEAFF.

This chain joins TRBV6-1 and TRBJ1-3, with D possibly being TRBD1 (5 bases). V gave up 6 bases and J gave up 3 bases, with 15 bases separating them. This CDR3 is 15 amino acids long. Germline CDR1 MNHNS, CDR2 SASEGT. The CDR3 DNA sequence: TGTGCCAGCAGCCCAGGCGGGGCCCTTGGAAACACCATATATTTT. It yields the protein CASSPGGALGNTIYF.

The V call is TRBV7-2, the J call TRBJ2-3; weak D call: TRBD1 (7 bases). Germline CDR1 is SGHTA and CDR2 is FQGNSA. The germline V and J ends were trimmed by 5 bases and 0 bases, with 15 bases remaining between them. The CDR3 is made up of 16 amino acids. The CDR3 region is CASSRQGGQSTDTQYF. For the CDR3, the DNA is TGTGCCAGCAGCCGGCAGGGGGGACAGAGCACAGATACGCAGTATTTT. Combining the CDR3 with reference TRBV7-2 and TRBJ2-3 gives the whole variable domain GAGVSQSPSNKVTEKGKDVELRCDPISGHTALYWYRQSLGQGLEFLIYFQGNSAPDKSGLPSDRFSAERTGGSVSTLTIQRTQQEDSAVYLCASSRQGGQSTDTQYFGPGTRLTVL.

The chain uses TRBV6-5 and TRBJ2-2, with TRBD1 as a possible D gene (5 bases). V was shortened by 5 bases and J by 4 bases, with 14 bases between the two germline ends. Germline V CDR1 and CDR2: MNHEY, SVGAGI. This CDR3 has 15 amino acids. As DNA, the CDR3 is TGTGCCAGCAGTACAGGCTTGAAGAGCACCGGGGAGCTGTTTTTT. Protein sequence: CASSTGLKSTGELFF.

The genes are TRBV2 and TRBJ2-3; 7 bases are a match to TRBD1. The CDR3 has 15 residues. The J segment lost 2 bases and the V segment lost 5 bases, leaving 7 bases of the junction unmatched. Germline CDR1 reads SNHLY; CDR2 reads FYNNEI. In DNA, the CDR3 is TGTGCCAGCAGTCCACCGAAGGGGGCCACAGATACGCAGTATTTT. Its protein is CASSPPKGATDTQYF.